A selection of T cell receptor beta chains follows, all from one sample in a study of CD4 T cell repertoires in COVID-19. The assay was immunoSEQ multiplex PCR, and TCRdb's table has in-frame clones only and misses some. The sample records more than 20,000 clones, nearly 95% being singletons. This sample comprised circulating follicular helper CD4+ T cells (cTfh) from blood, obtained before the COVID-19 pandemic. These receptors originate from a human donor who had COVID-19. CDR3s include the opening cysteine and the closing phenylalanine or tryptophan. The D gene is left open where the match is weak.

v_gene	d_gene	j_gene	CDR3nt	CDR3aa
TRBV6-6	-	TRBJ1-6	TGTGCCAGCAGCCCCGGAGGGCATTCACCCCTCCACTTT	CASSPGGHSPLHF
TRBV7-9	-	TRBJ2-7	TGTGCCAGCAGCTTAGCCGGGAGCTCCTACGAGCAGTACTTC	CASSLAGSSYEQYF
TRBV19	TRBD2	TRBJ2-3	TGTGCCAGTAGTATCCAACTGCGGGAGTGGTTAGATACGCAGTATTTT	CASSIQLREWLDTQYF
TRBV4-1	-	TRBJ1-5	TGCGCCAGCAGCCAAGATGGGGCCAGGGCCCAGCATTTT	CASSQDGARAQHF
TRBV9	TRBD1	TRBJ1-1	TGTGCCAGCAGCTACTTTACAGGGGAGAACACTGAAGCTTTCTTT	CASSYFTGENTEAFF
TRBV19	TRBD2	TRBJ2-3	TGTGCCTCGAGGGCGGGGGGTCTTAATACGCAGTATTTT	CASRAGGLNTQYF
TRBV5-1	TRBD2	TRBJ2-6	TGCGCCAGCAGCTTGGGGGCGCGGCTAGCGGGACTCTCTGGGGCCAACGTCCTGACTTTC	CASSLGARLAGLSGANVLTF
TRBV6-6	-	TRBJ2-5	TGTGCCACCCACCGGACAGCTCAAGAGACCCAGTACTTC	CATHRTAQETQYF
TRBV5-5	TRBD1	TRBJ1-2	TGTGCCAGCAGCCCGGGACAGGGGAACTATGGCTACACCTTC	CASSPGQGNYGYTF
TRBV6-1	-	TRBJ1-3	TGTGCCAGCAGGGCGGATGGAAACACCATATATTTT	CASRADGNTIYF
TRBV6-1	-	TRBJ1-5	TGTGCCAGCAGTGCGGCGACAGCTAATCAGCCCCAGCATTTT	CASSAATANQPQHF
TRBV11-1	-	TRBJ2-2	TGTGCCAGCAGCTTAGTTAGCGCCGGGGAGCTGTTTTTT	CASSLVSAGELFF
TRBV2	TRBD1	TRBJ1-3	TGTGCCAGCAGTGAAGAGGGGGCCAAATCTGGAAACACCATATATTTT	CASSEEGAKSGNTIYF
TRBV6-1	-	TRBJ2-3	TGTGCCAGCAGTGCGAGCGGTGATACGCAGTATTTT	CASSASGDTQYF
TRBV28	-	TRBJ2-1	TGTGCCAGCAGGGCGGGCAATGAGCAGTTCTTC	CASRAGNEQFF